The present T cell receptor beta chain was sequenced within a study of blood T cell repertoires in COVID-19 (dated by TCRdb to 2018 to 2020). About the investigation overall: Samples covering the acute and convalescent phases of COVID-19 were provided by collaborators in the United States, Italy and Spain. The material from the prospective study consisted of cDNA or gDNA derived from T cells, B-cell-depleted T cells, or PBMCs. Deeply sampled blood TCRbeta repertoires from subjects exposed to, actively infected with, or recovered from COVID-19 were included in the dataset. The repertoires were released in a freely available public database meant as a resource for research on the immune response to SARS-CoV-2. Samples were obtained from the ongoing ImmuneRACE study (first 160 participants) and from roughly 1,300 subjects provided by 6 global collaborators. Nearly every sample came with metadata listing a de-identified subject ID, COVID-19 status, age in years and sex. Where HLA class I and class II types were available, the types were taken from metadata supplied by the sample provider, not from assay-based typing.

Including cysteine and phenylalanine, the CDR3 has 17 amino acids. Only CDR3 DNA is held: 51 bases, read in frame from base 1. Overall results and qualifications from the work: The amount of clinical and demographic metadata varied by source and participant and was provided uncurated.

Collaborating institutions collected whole blood in K2EDTA tubes following their own protocols. Collaborator samples were shipped for TCRbeta analysis as frozen whole blood, isolated PBMCs, or DNA extracted from either sample type. This clone was seen a few times. Its specific antigen is unknown. There are no base qualities to consult, and no much larger clone falls within one base. The immunoSEQ Assay, a bias-controlled multiplex PCR, was used to amplify TCRbeta CDR3 regions from genomic DNA. The study's processing was this. Within the assay, amplification of reference gene primers was used to estimate how many nucleated cells each sample contained. To quantify the absolute abundance of each unique TCRbeta CDR3 rearrangement, sequence reads were collapsed and filtered. For each sample, productive Simpson clonality was calculated as the square root of Simpson's diversity index over productive rearrangements. Sourced from immuneACCESS, this table was stored by TCRdb with only in-frame sequences that have V and J called. A share of the clones is absent; for the studies checked, an unresolved V gene accounts for under half, and the remainder has no known explanation. V and J calls and clone size are copied from that table; D and trimming were computed from the DNA. This sample gives under 150,000 clones in total; 85% of them show up just once. The ten biggest clones cover about 3.2% of the sample.

The sequenced sample consisted of peripheral blood. This TCR was recovered from a woman in her 40s with active or convalescent COVID-19. The sequence links TRBV21-1 to TRBJ1-6; TRBD1, the table's D call, was not compared with the DNA. TRBV21-1 is a known pseudogene. The DNA sequence is given as TGTGCCGGATTAAGTATCAGGGGCCCCTATTCTAATTCACCCCTCCACTTT. Its amino acids are CAGLSIRGPYSNSPLHF.